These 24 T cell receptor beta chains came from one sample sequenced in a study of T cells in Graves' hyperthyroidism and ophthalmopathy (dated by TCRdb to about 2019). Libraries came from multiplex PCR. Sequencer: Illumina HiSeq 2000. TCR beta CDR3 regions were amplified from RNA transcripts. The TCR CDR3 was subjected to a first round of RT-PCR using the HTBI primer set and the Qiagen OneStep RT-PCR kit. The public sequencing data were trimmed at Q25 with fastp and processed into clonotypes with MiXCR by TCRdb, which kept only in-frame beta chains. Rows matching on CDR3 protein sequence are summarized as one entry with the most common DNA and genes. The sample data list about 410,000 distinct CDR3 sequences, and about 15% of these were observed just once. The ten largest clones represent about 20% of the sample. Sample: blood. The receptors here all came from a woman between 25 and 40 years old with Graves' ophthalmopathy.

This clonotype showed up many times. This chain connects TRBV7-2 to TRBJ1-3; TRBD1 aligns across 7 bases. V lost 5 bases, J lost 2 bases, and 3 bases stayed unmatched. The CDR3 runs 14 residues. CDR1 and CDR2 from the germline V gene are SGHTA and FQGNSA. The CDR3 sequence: CASSLGQAGNTIYF. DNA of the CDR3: TGTGCCAGCAGCCTAGGACAGGCTGGAAACACCATATATTTT.

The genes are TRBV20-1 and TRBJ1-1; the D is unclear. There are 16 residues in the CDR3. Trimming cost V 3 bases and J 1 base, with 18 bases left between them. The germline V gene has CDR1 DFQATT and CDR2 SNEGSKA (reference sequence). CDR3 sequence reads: CSASNPWSQRNTEAFF. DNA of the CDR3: TGCAGTGCTAGTAATCCATGGAGCCAGAGGAACACTGAAGCTTTCTTT.

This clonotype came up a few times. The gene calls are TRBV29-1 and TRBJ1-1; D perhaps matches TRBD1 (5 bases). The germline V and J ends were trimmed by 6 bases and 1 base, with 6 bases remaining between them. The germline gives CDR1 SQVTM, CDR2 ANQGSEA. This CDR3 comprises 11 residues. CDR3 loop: CSVRENTEAFF. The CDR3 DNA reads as TGCAGCGTCAGGGAGAACACTGAAGCTTTCTTT.

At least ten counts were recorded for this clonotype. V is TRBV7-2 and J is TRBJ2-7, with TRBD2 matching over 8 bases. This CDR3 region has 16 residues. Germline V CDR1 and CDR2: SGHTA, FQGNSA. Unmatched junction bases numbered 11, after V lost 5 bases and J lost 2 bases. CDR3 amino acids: CASSTAGRGVTYEQYF. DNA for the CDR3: TGTGCCAGCAGCACTGCCGGGAGGGGGGTAACCTACGAGCAGTACTTC.

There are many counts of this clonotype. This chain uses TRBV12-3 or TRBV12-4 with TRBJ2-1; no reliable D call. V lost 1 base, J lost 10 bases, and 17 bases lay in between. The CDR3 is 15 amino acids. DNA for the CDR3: TGTGCCAGCAGTTTAGGCAGTTGGTTGGGTGGGGAGCAGTTCTTC. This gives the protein CASSLGSWLGGEQFF.

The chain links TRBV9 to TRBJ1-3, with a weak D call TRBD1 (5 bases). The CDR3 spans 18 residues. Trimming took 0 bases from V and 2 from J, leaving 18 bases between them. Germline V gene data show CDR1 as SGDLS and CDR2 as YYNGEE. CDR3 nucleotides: TGTGCCAGCAGCGTAGCTACGGGGCAGCCAAACCCTGGAAACACCATATATTTT. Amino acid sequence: CASSVATGQPNPGNTIYF.

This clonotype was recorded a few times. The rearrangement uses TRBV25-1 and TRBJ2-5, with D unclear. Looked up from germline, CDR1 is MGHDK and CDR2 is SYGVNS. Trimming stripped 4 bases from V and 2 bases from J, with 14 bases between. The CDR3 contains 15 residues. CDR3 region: CASSGWMEKQETQYF. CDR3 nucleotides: TGTGCCAGCAGTGGGTGGATGGAAAAACAAGAGACCCAGTACTTC.

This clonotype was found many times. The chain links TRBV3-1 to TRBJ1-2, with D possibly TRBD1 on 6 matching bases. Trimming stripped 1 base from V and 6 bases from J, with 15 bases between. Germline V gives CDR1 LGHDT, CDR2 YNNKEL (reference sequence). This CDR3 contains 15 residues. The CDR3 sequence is CASSQGTGRNNGYTF. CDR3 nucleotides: TGTGCCAGCAGCCAAGGTACAGGGAGGAACAATGGCTACACCTTC.

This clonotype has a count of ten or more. Here the CDR3 DNA reads TGCAGCGTTGGGGTCGCTGAAGCTTTCTTT. The encoded protein is CSVGVAEAFF. The genes are TRBV29-1 and TRBJ1-1; D uncertain. Germline V gene lookup returns CDR1 SQVTM and CDR2 ANQGSEA. The V end lost 4 bases, the J end lost 6 bases, and 6 bases lay between the germline ends. This CDR3 spans 10 amino acids.

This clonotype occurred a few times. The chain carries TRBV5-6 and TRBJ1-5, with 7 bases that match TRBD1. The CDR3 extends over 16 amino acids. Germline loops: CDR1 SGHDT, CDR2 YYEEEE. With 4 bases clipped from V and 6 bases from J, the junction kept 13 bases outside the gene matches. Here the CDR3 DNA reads TGTGCCAGCAGCAAGACGCGACAGGGTGTAGGTCAGCCCCAGCATTTT. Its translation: CASSKTRQGVGQPQHF.

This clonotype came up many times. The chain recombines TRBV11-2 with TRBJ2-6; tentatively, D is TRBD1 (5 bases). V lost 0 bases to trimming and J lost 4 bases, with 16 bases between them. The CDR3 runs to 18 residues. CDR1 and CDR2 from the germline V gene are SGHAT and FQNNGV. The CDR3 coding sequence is TGTGCCAGCAGCTTAGAAGGGCAGGGTTTATGGGGGGCCAACGTCCTGACTTTC. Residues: CASSLEGQGLWGANVLTF.

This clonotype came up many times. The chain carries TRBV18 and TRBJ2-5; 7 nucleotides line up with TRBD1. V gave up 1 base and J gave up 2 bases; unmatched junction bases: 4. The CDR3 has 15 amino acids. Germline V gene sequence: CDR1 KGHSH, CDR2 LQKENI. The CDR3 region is CASSPQPGQQETQYF. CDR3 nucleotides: TGTGCCAGCTCACCACAACCGGGACAGCAAGAGACCCAGTACTTC. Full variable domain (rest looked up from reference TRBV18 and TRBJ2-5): NAGVMQNPRHLVRRRGQEARLRCSPMKGHSHVYWYRQLPEEGLKFMVYLQKENIIDESGMPKERFSAEFPKEGPSILRIQQVVRGDSAAYFCASSPQPGQQETQYFGPGTRLLVL.

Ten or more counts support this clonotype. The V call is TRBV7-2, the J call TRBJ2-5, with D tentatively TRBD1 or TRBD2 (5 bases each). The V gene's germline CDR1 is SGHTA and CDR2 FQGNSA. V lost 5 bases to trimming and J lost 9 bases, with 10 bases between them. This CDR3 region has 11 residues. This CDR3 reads CASSLRGAQYF. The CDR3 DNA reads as TGTGCCAGCAGCCTCCGAGGGGCCCAGTACTTC.

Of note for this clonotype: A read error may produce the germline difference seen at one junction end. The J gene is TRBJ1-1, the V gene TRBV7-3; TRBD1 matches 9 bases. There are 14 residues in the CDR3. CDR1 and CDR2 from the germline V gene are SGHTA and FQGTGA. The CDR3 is CAGSPATGGTEAFF. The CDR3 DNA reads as TGTGCCGGCAGCCCAGCGACAGGGGGGACTGAAGCTTTCTTT.

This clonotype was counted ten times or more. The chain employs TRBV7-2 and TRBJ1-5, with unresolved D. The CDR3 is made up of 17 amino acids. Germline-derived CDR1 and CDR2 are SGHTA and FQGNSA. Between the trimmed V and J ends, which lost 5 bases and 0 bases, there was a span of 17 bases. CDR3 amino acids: CASSRISGFGSNQPQHF. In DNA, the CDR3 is TGTGCCAGCAGCCGAATCTCGGGTTTCGGTAGCAATCAGCCCCAGCATTTT.

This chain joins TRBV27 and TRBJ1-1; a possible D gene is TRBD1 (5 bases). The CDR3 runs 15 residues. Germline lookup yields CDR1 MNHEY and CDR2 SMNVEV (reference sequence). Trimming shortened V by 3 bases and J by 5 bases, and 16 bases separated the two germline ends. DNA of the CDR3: TGTGCCAGCAGTTTGCGGCGCGGACACGATACTGAAGCTTTCTTT. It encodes CASSLRRGHDTEAFF.

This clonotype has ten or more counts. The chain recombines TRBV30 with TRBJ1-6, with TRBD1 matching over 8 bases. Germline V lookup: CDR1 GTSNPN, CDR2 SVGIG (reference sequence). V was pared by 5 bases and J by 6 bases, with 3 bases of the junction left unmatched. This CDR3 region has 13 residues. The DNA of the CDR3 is TGTGCCTGGGGGACAGGCCTTAATTCACCCCTCCACTTT. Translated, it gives CAWGTGLNSPLHF.

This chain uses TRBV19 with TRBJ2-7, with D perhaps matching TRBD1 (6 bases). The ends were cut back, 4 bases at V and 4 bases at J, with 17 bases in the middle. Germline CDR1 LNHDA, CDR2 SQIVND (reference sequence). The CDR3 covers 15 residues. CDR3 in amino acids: CASSTQTGDEYEQYF. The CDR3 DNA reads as TGTGCCAGTAGTACCCAGACAGGAGATGAATACGAGCAGTACTTC.

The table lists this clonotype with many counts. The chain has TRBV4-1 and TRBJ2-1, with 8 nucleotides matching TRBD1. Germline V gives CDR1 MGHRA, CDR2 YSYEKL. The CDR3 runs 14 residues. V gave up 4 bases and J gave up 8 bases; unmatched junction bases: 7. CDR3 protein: CASSLRQGSDEQFF. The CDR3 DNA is TGCGCCAGCAGCCTAAGACAGGGGTCTGATGAGCAGTTCTTC.

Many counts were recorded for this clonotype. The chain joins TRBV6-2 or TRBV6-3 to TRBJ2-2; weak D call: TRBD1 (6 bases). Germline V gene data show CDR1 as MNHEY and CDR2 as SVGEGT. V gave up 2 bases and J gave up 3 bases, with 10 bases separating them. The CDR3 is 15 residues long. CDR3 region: CASSYPGVDTGELFF. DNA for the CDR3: TGTGCCAGCAGTTACCCAGGGGTCGACACCGGGGAGCTGTTTTTT.

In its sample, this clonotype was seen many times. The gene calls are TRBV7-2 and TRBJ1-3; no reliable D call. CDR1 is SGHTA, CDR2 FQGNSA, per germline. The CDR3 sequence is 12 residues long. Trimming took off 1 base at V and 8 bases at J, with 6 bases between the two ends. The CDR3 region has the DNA TGTGCCAGCAGCTTAGGAGTGGACACCATATATTTT. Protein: CASSLGVDTIYF.

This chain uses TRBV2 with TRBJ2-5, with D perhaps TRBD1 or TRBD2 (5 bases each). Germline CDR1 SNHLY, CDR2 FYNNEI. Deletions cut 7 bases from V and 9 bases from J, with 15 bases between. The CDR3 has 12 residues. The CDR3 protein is CASNWGNEPQYF. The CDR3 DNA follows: TGTGCCAGCAACTGGGGGAACGAGCCCCAGTACTTC.

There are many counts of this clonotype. DNA of the CDR3: TGTGCCAGCAGCGTAGGGACGGGGGGAGGGTCAGATACGCAGTATTTT. Translated, it gives CASSVGTGGGSDTQYF. The V gene is TRBV9, the J gene TRBJ2-3; 7 bases line up with TRBD2. The V gene's germline CDR1 is SGDLS and CDR2 YYNGEE. The CDR3 covers 16 residues. With V trimmed by 0 bases and J by 4 bases, 8 bases remained unmatched.

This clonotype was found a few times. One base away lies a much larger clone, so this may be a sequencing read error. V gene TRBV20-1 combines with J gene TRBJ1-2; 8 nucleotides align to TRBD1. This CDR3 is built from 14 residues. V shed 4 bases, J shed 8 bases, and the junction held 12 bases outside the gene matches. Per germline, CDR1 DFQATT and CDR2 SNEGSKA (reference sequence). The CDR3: CSATARETGVGYTF. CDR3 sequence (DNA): TGCAGTGCTACCGCGAGGGAGACAGGGGTAGGCTACACCTTC.